This is a list of T cell receptor beta chains from one sample in a study of T cells in Graves' hyperthyroidism and ophthalmopathy. TCRdb analysed the multiplex PCR reads with MiXCR anew, one entry per CDR3 protein. The sample records some 250,000 distinct CDR3 sequences, roughly 15% being singletons. The source material was blood. The receptors here all came from a middle-aged woman with Graves' hyperthyroidism that later progressed to Graves' ophthalmopathy. The CDR3 runs from the conserved cysteine through the conserved F or W. The D gene is left open where the match is weak. Size tells how often a clone was seen (once, few, many) or the class of an expanded clone, and some rows leave it out.

J,length,V,D,size,DNA,CDR3
TRBJ2-7,14,TRBV15,TRBD1,many,TGTGCCACCAGCCGCGGGACAGGCCCCCTCGAGCAGTACTTC,CATSRGTGPLEQYF
TRBJ2-7,13,TRBV12-3/TRBV12-4,-,-,TGTGCCAGCAGCCCCGTCCCCACCTACGAGCAGTACTTC,CASSPVPTYEQYF
TRBJ2-1,16,TRBV27,-,many,TGTGCCAGCAGTTTATATGGGAGTTGGTCCTACAATGAGCAGTTCTTC,CASSLYGSWSYNEQFF
TRBJ1-6,14,TRBV4-1,-,many,TGCGCCAGCAGTCATGACAGAAGTAATTCACCCCTCCACTTT,CASSHDRSNSPLHF
TRBJ2-1,15,TRBV28,TRBD1,many,TGTGCCAGCAGCTATAACAGGGGATCCTACAATGAGCAGTTCTTC,CASSYNRGSYNEQFF
TRBJ2-1,20,TRBV9,TRBD2,few,TGTGCCAGCAGCATAACGCTTGGCGGGAGGGCCCCCAGCTCCTACAATGAGCAGTTCTTC,CASSITLGGRAPSSYNEQFF
TRBJ1-1,14,TRBV18,-,many,TGTGCCAGCTCTCAGCAGGGTGGGGTGGCTGAAGCTTTCTTT,CASSQQGGVAEAFF
TRBJ2-1,12,TRBV5-1,-,many,TGCGCCAGCAGCTGGGGCAACAATGAGCAGTTCTTC,CASSWGNNEQFF
TRBJ2-7,14,TRBV10-3,-,many,TGTGCCATCAGGATGGACGGCTACACCTACGAGCAGTACTTC,CAIRMDGYTYEQYF
TRBJ2-2,14,TRBV29-1,TRBD2,many,TGCAGCGTTGGAGAGCGGGAGAGGACCGGGGAGCTGTTTTTT,CSVGERERTGELFF
TRBJ1-2,14,TRBV28,-,many,TGTGCCAGCGTAACCCCTGACAGGAATCTTGGCTACACCTTC,CASVTPDRNLGYTF
TRBJ2-3,19,TRBV20-1,TRBD2,many,TGCAGTGCTAGAGATATTGGGACTAGCGGGAGGGCCGACACAGATACGCAGTATTTT,CSARDIGTSGRADTDTQYF
TRBJ2-3,11,TRBV28,-,many,TGTGCCAGCAGTTTTCTTTATACGCAGTATTTT,CASSFLYTQYF
TRBJ1-5,15,TRBV10-2,-,few,TGCGCCAGCAGTAGGGACACCAATAGCAATCAGCCCCAGCATTTT,CASSRDTNSNQPQHF
TRBJ2-7,15,TRBV27,-,many,TGTGCCAGCAGTTTAAGGAGGACGGGACTCTACGAGCAGTACTTC,CASSLRRTGLYEQYF
TRBJ1-2,12,TRBV30,-,many,TGTGCCGGAACGAGGGCTAACTATGGCTACACCTTC,CAGTRANYGYTF
TRBJ1-2,12,TRBV7-9,-,few,TGTGCCAGCTACCGGGAGACCTATGGCTACACCTTC,CASYRETYGYTF
TRBJ1-2,14,TRBV6-1,-,many,TGTGCCAGCAGTTTCTTACCTAAGGGCTATGGCTACACCTTC,CASSFLPKGYGYTF
TRBJ1-3,15,TRBV5-1,TRBD1,many,TGCGCCAGCAGCACAGGGGCTTCCCCTGGAAACACCATATATTTT,CASSTGASPGNTIYF
TRBJ1-1,15,TRBV28,-,many,TGTGCCAGCAGTGTTCAGGCCTACCTCTCCACTGAAGCTTTCTTT,CASSVQAYLSTEAFF
TRBJ1-6,13,TRBV18,TRBD1,-,TGTGCCAGCTCACGTTCGGCAGGGGGCTTCCTCCACTTT,CASSRSAGGFLHF
TRBJ2-2,12,TRBV27,-,-,TGTGCCAGCAATAAGGGCACCGGGGAGCTGTTTTTT,CASNKGTGELFF
TRBJ1-6,15,TRBV28,TRBD1,many,TGTGCCAGCAGTCTTACCGGGACAGCCAATTCACCCCTCCACTTT,CASSLTGTANSPLHF
TRBJ1-3,16,TRBV6-1,-,many,TGTGCCAGCAAAAGGGACGGGCTGATCACTGGAAACACCATATATTTT,CASKRDGLITGNTIYF
TRBJ2-2,14,TRBV4-1,-,-,TGCGCCAGCAGTTTACAGCGGAACACCGGGGAGCTGTTTTTT,CASSLQRNTGELFF
TRBJ1-6,17,TRBV5-1,-,many,TGCGCCAGCAGCTTGGTTATTGCGGACCCCATTAATTCACCCCTCCACTTT,CASSLVIADPINSPLHF
TRBJ2-1,19,TRBV20-1,TRBD2,many,TGCAGTGCTCCTATGAGGGGCCTAGCGGGGATGGGGCGATACAATGAGCAGTTCTTC,CSAPMRGLAGMGRYNEQFF
TRBJ1-1,12,TRBV7-9,-,-,TGTGCCAGCAGTGGGGTCGGCACTGAAGCTTTCTTT,CASSGVGTEAFF
TRBJ2-4,14,TRBV19,-,few,TGTGCCAGTAGTTGGGGACTAGCCAAAAACATTCAGTACTTC,CASSWGLAKNIQYF
TRBJ2-6,18,TRBV7-9,TRBD1,many,TGTGCCAGCAGCTCCCTTAGGGACAGGGTTTCAGGGGCCAACGTCCTGACTTTC,CASSSLRDRVSGANVLTF
TRBJ1-5,14,TRBV6-2/TRBV6-3,-,many,TGTGCCAGCAGACCGAGTCCAGGGGTTCAGCCCCAGCATTTT,CASRPSPGVQPQHF
TRBJ1-6,15,TRBV6-1,TRBD1,many,TGTGCCAGCAGTGATCCGGGACAGATTAATTCACCCCTCCACTTT,CASSDPGQINSPLHF
TRBJ1-3,14,TRBV5-1,-,-,TGCGCCAGCAGTGAATTGGGCTCTGGAAACACCATATATTTT,CASSELGSGNTIYF
TRBJ2-7,14,TRBV5-6,TRBD1,few,TGTGCCAGCAGCTCGGACAGGGTGATGTACGAGCAGTACTTC,CASSSDRVMYEQYF
TRBJ2-7,17,TRBV28,-,many,TGTGCCAGCAGTCCGCGTCTACAGAAGCGACAGATCTACGAGCAGTACTTC,CASSPRLQKRQIYEQYF
TRBJ2-1,16,TRBV11-2,TRBD1,many,TGTGCCAGCAGCTCCCACAGGGGGCCTGGTAGGAATGAGCAGTTCTTC,CASSSHRGPGRNEQFF
TRBJ1-5,15,TRBV10-3,-,many,TGTGCCATCAGTGAAGGAGGACCGACAAATCAGCCCCAGCATTTT,CAISEGGPTNQPQHF
TRBJ1-5,14,TRBV6-1,-,few,TGTGCCAGCAGTGCCGGGACTAGCAATCAGCCCCAGCATTTT,CASSAGTSNQPQHF